Sequencing of this T cell receptor beta chain was carried out in a study of shared clonotypes between healthy human individuals. Notes on the study in general: Naive subsets tended to show greater estimated richness than memory subsets.

In the case of this clone: As yet, its antigen is unknown.

CD45RA+ naive and CD45RA-negative memory subsets were separated from CD4+ cells. The CDR3 covers 19 residues. Losses at the gene ends were 1 base for V and 0 bases for J; bases not matched to a gene: 11. Germline V lookup: CDR1 SGHTS, CDR2 YDEGEE. The study ran the assay at deep level. The method was immunoSEQ multiplex PCR; TCRdb's version includes in-frame clones alone and lacks a portion of them. The sample has approximately 2.5 million clones; approximately 93% are singletons. The chain combines TRBV5-8 with TRBJ2-3; 10 bases fit TRBD1. Sequencing was done on a sample of naive CD4+ T cells from PBMCs. The subset denotes: CD45RA+ positively selected. The TCR originated in a man in his late teens or twenties in good health. Some clones in this sample may be carry-over from other donors' samples. The CDR3 sequence: CASSLRWTGGYSSTDTQYF. Here the CDR3 DNA reads TGTGCCAGCAGCTTGCGTTGGACAGGGGGTTATTCTAGCACAGATACGCAGTATTTT.